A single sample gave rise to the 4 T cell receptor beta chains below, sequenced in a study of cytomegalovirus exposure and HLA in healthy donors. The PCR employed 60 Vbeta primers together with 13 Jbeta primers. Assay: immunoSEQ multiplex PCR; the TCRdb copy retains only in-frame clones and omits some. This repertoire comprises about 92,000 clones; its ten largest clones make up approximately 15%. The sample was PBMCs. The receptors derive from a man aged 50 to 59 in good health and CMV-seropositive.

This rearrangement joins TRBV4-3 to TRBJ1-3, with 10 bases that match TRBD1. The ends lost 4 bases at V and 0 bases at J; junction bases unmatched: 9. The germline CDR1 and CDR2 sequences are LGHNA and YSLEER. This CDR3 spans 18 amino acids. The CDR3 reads CASSPQGTGAHSGNTIYF. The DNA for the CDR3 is TGCGCCAGCAGCCCCCAGGGGACAGGGGCGCACTCTGGAAACACCATATATTTT.

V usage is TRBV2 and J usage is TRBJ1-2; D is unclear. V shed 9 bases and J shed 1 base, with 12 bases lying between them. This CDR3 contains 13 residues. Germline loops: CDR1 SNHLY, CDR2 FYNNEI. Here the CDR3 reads CASQEDHNYGYTF. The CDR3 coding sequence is TGTGCCAGTCAGGAGGACCATAACTATGGCTACACCTTC.

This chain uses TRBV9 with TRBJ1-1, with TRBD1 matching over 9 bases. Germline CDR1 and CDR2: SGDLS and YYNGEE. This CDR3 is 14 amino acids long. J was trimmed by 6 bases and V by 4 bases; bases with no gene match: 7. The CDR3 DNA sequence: TGTGCCAGCAGCAACCGGGACAGGGTATCTGAAGCTTTCTTT. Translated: CASSNRDRVSEAFF.

Written as DNA, the CDR3 is TGTGCCAGCAGTTGGGGCGGAAACTCTGGAAACACCATATATTTT. This codes for CASSWGGNSGNTIYF. The J gene is TRBJ1-3, the V gene TRBV6-1; perhaps TRBD1 as D (5 bases). This CDR3 has 15 amino acids. V gave up 5 bases and J gave up 0 bases, with 11 bases separating them. Germline V CDR1 and CDR2: MNHNS, SASEGT.